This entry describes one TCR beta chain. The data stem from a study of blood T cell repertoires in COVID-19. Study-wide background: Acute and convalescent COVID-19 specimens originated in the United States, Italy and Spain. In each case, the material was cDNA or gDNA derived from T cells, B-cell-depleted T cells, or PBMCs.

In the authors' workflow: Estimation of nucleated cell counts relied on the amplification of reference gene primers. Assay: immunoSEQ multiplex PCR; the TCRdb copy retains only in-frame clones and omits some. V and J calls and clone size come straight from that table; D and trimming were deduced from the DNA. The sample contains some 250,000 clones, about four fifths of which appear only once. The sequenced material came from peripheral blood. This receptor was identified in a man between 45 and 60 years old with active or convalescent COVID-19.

The CDR3 is CASSQGLAGFYNEQFF. The CDR3 coding sequence is TGTGCCAGCAGCCAAGGGCTAGCGGGGTTCTACAATGAGCAGTTCTTC. The chain has TRBV4-2 and TRBJ2-1, with 9 bases aligning to TRBD2. Germline CDR1 is LGHNA and CDR2 is YNFKEQ. The CDR3 loop spans 16 amino acids. J was trimmed by 3 bases and V by 1 base; bases with no gene match: 4.